One and the same sample provided the 17 T cell receptor beta chains below, sequenced in a study of CD8 T cells in ankylosing spondylitis. Each CDR3 protein gets one entry after TCRdb re-called the 5' RACE reads with MiXCR. The sample carries 250,000 to 400,000 distinct CDR3 sequences, roughly 12% recorded once. Sequencing was done on a sample of blood, either unsorted or a sorted T cell fraction (not recorded which). Receptor source: a female donor with ankylosing spondylitis or in good health (not recorded which).

The J gene is TRBJ1-3, the V gene TRBV5-1; 8 bases are shared with TRBD1. This CDR3 region has 19 residues. Germline loops: CDR1 SGHRS, CDR2 YFSETQ. The junction had 15 bases not matched to a gene; V was cut back by 2 bases and J by 2 bases. The DNA of the CDR3 is TGCGCCAGCAGCTTCGGACAGGGAAGCCTCAGGGGTCCTGGAAACACCATATATTTT. Protein sequence: CASSFGQGSLRGPGNTIYF. Filled out from reference TRBV5-1 and TRBJ1-3, the complete variable domain reads KAGVTQTPRYLIKTRGQQVTLSCSPISGHRSVSWYQQTPGQGLQFLFEYFSETQRNKGNFPGRFSGRQFSNSRSEMNVSTLELGDSALYLCASSFGQGSLRGPGNTIYFGEGSWLTVV.

The table lists this clonotype with a few counts. The V and J genes are TRBV20-1 and TRBJ2-5; possible D gene TRBD1, 7 bases. The CDR3 has 13 amino acids. Trimming removed 6 bases at V and 1 base at J, with 12 bases between. Germline V gene sequence: CDR1 DFQATT, CDR2 SNEGSKA (reference sequence). CDR3 nucleotide sequence: TGCAGTGCCCCCAGGGGGGTCCAAGAGACCCAGTACTTC. Amino acids: CSAPRGVQETQYF.

This clonotype was counted many times. CDR3 in DNA: TGCGCCAGCAGCATATTCCCGGGACAGGGGAACGAGCAGTACTTC. It specifies CASSIFPGQGNEQYF. The V call is TRBV5-1, the J call TRBJ2-7; the match to TRBD1 covers 10 bases. From germline, CDR1 is SGHRS and CDR2 YFSETQ. Losses at the gene ends were 4 bases for V and 5 bases for J; bases not matched to a gene: 9. The CDR3 extends over 15 amino acids.

The V gene is TRBV20-1, the J gene TRBJ1-1, with 7 bases aligning to TRBD1. Trimming removed 5 bases from V and 5 bases from J; junction bases left unmatched: 14. The CDR3 consists of 15 residues. Germline CDR1 and CDR2: DFQATT and SNEGSKA (reference sequence). The CDR3 DNA is TGCAGTGCTGGAAGCCCGAGACAGGGAGGGACTGAAGCTTTCTTT. Its translation is CSAGSPRQGGTEAFF.

The chain recombines TRBV2 with TRBJ2-4; D gene ambiguous. Trimming stripped 0 bases from V and 8 bases from J, with 8 bases between. CDR1 and CDR2 (germline): SNHLY, FYNNEI. The CDR3 loop spans 13 amino acids. Here the CDR3 reads CASSEAVKHIQYF. The DNA for the CDR3 is TGTGCCAGCAGTGAAGCTGTGAAACACATTCAGTACTTC.

This clonotype occurred a few times. The chain carries TRBV10-3 and TRBJ2-7; D remains ambiguous. Germline loops: CDR1 ENHRY, CDR2 SYGVKD. CDR3 length equals 15 residues. Deletions cut 4 bases from V and 2 bases from J, with 15 bases between. In DNA form, the CDR3 reads TGTGCCATCAGTGGGAATATCCCGCCCCCCTACGAGCAGTACTTC. Protein sequence: CAISGNIPPPYEQYF.

The chain uses TRBV27 and TRBJ1-1; maybe TRBD1 (5 bases). This CDR3 comprises 17 residues. Germline CDR1 is MNHEY and CDR2 is SMNVEV (reference sequence). Trimming shortened V by 8 bases and J by 3 bases, and 25 bases separated the two germline ends. The CDR3 DNA is TGTGCCAGCGTTGTTTCCGGGGGGTCTCTTAGGGACACTGAAGCTTTCTTT. It codes for CASVVSGGSLRDTEAFF.

This clonotype was detected only a few times. V usage is TRBV29-1 and J usage is TRBJ2-3, with D perhaps matching TRBD1 (6 bases). Trimming took 2 bases from V and 3 from J, leaving 15 bases between them. The length of the CDR3 is 15 residues. Per the germline V gene, CDR1 is SQVTM and CDR2 is ANQGSEA. CDR3 bases: TGCAGCGTTGAATTGGGGGCCTTTTTGACAGATACGCAGTATTTT. This codes for CSVELGAFLTDTQYF.

This clonotype was recorded at least ten times. The CDR3, as DNA: TGCAGTGCTAGCCGACCGGACTATGGCTACACCTTC. Its translation: CSASRPDYGYTF. V usage is TRBV20-1 and J usage is TRBJ1-2; no clear D gene. Trimming took off 3 bases at V and 3 bases at J, with 8 bases between the two ends. The CDR3 length is 12 residues. From germline, CDR1 is DFQATT and CDR2 SNEGSKA (reference sequence).

This clonotype was detected only a few times. This rearrangement joins TRBV3-1 to TRBJ2-2, with 9 bases identical to TRBD2. Unmatched junction bases numbered 9, after V lost 4 bases and J lost 6 bases. Germline CDR1 reads LGHDT; CDR2 reads YNNKEL (reference sequence). This CDR3 contains 16 residues. CDR3 coding DNA: TGTGCCAGCAGCCGCGGACTAGCGCTGGTATCCGGGGAGCTGTTTTTT. It codes for CASSRGLALVSGELFF.

This clonotype was found many times. V and J are TRBV6-5 and TRBJ2-7; D is unclear. Germline CDR1 reads MNHEY; CDR2 reads SVGAGI. Trimming pared 5 bases from V and 0 bases from J, leaving 20 bases between. The CDR3 spans 17 residues. Written as DNA, the CDR3 is TGTGCCAGCAGTCACGATCCTTTCTTGCCTTACTCCTACGAGCAGTACTTC. Residues: CASSHDPFLPYSYEQYF.

This clonotype showed up many times. The rearrangement links TRBV20-1 to TRBJ2-3, with TRBD1 as a possible D gene (6 bases). With 4 bases removed from V and 5 bases from J, the gap between germline ends came to 19 bases. This CDR3 comprises 15 residues. CDR1 and CDR2 from the germline V gene are DFQATT and SNEGSKA (reference sequence). The CDR3 is CSAIRDTSSKDTQYF. DNA for the CDR3: TGCAGTGCTATCCGGGACACTTCTTCCAAAGATACGCAGTATTTT.

The chain has TRBV20-1 and TRBJ1-3; 7 positions match TRBD1. Germline-derived CDR1 and CDR2 are DFQATT and SNEGSKA (reference sequence). This CDR3 comprises 17 residues. Trimming removed 2 bases from V and 1 base from J; junction bases left unmatched: 11. The CDR3 region is CSARSGPRGHSGNTIYF. The DNA for the CDR3 is TGCAGTGCTAGATCGGGGCCAAGGGGGCATTCTGGAAACACCATATATTTT.

This chain uses TRBV7-9 with TRBJ2-3; weak D call: TRBD1 (6 bases). CDR1 is SEHNR and CDR2 is FQNEAQ in the germline V gene (reference sequence). The CDR3 sequence is 13 residues long. The V and J ends lost 10 bases and 0 bases respectively, with 11 bases between them. In DNA, the CDR3 is TGTGCCACCGGGACATCTAGCACAGATACGCAGTATTTT. Amino acids: CATGTSSTDTQYF.

The V call is TRBV27, the J call TRBJ2-7; no firm D call. This CDR3 spans 12 amino acids. CDR1 and CDR2 (germline): MNHEY, SMNVEV (reference sequence). The V and J ends lost 8 bases and 7 bases respectively, with 15 bases between them. The CDR3 nucleotides read TGTGCCAGCCGCTCCTATCCCCGGGAGCAGTACTTC. It specifies CASRSYPREQYF.

This clonotype came up many times. The J gene is TRBJ2-3, the V gene TRBV5-1, with D possibly called TRBD1 or TRBD2 (6 bases each). From germline, CDR1 is SGHRS and CDR2 YFSETQ. Trimming took off 8 bases at V and 5 bases at J, with 18 bases between the two ends. CDR3 length: 14 residues. The CDR3 reads CASTVGGAVDTQYF. CDR3 nucleotide sequence: TGCGCCAGTACCGTCGGGGGCGCGGTAGATACGCAGTATTTT.

This clonotype was counted many times. The chain is built from TRBV28 and TRBJ1-5, with D possibly matching TRBD1 (5 bases). Between the trimmed V and J ends, which lost 8 bases and 4 bases, there was a span of 21 bases. The CDR3 contains 16 residues. Germline CDR1 and CDR2: MDHEN and SYDVKM. Written as DNA, the CDR3 is TGTGCCAGCGCGGACAAACAACCCAGGATTAATCAGCCCCAGCATTTT. Amino acids: CASADKQPRINQPQHF.